These T cell receptor beta chains were read from a single sample in a study of cytomegalovirus exposure and HLA in healthy donors. Generated by immunoSEQ multiplex PCR, the TCRdb table keeps only in-frame clones and is missing some. The top ten hold 0.83% of the sample, which has 300,000 to 450,000 clones, roughly 89% seen once. The sequenced sample was PBMCs. These receptors came from a young woman in good health and CMV-seronegative. Both conserved end residues are part of each CDR3. A D gene is named only where the DNA matches it firmly. Only some rows state a clone size, as once, few, many or a class for expanded clones.

clone_size: .
j_call: TRBJ1-1
d_call: TRBD1
v_call: TRBV7-9
cdr3_nt: TGTGCCAGCAGCTTAGCGGGACAGGGTGGGAGCCCTGAAGCTTTCTTT
cdr3_aa: CASSLAGQGGSPEAFF

clone_size: .
j_call: TRBJ2-1
d_call: .
v_call: TRBV27
cdr3_nt: TGTGCCAGCAGTTTATCAAGGAGCTCGTTTGAGCAGTTCTTC
cdr3_aa: CASSLSRSSFEQFF

clone_size: .
j_call: TRBJ1-2
d_call: .
v_call: TRBV5-4
cdr3_nt: TGTGCCAGCAGCCCCGGAGTATCTTTCTATGGCTACACCTTC
cdr3_aa: CASSPGVSFYGYTF

clone_size: .
j_call: TRBJ1-5
d_call: .
v_call: TRBV28
cdr3_nt: TGTGCCAGTGCGGGAGGGGGCAATCAGCCCCAGCATTTT
cdr3_aa: CASAGGGNQPQHF

clone_size: .
j_call: TRBJ1-2
d_call: .
v_call: TRBV27
cdr3_nt: TGTGCCAGCAGCCACCCCCCGCACCAGGGCTACACCTTC
cdr3_aa: CASSHPPHQGYTF

clone_size: once
j_call: TRBJ2-1
d_call: .
v_call: TRBV29-1
cdr3_nt: TGCAGCTTCACTCTTAGCTCCTACAATGAGCAGTTCTTC
cdr3_aa: CSFTLSSYNEQFF

clone_size: once
j_call: TRBJ2-5
d_call: TRBD2
v_call: TRBV5-1
cdr3_nt: TGCGCCAGCAGCTCGAGGGTAGCGGGGGGACAAGAGACCCAGTACTTC
cdr3_aa: CASSSRVAGGQETQYF

clone_size: .
j_call: TRBJ1-1
d_call: TRBD1
v_call: TRBV5-6
cdr3_nt: TGTGCCAGCAGCGCCAGGGGGCAAGCGACCACTGAAGCTTTCTTT
cdr3_aa: CASSARGQATTEAFF

clone_size: .
j_call: TRBJ1-1
d_call: TRBD1
v_call: TRBV7-9
cdr3_nt: TGTGCCAGCAGCCAAACCGGGACAGGGTTCCCTGAAGCTTTCTTT
cdr3_aa: CASSQTGTGFPEAFF

clone_size: .
j_call: TRBJ1-2
d_call: .
v_call: TRBV5-4
cdr3_nt: TGTGCCAGCAGCTTGGACAAAGCTAACTATGGCTACACCTTC
cdr3_aa: CASSLDKANYGYTF

clone_size: .
j_call: TRBJ1-5
d_call: .
v_call: TRBV2
cdr3_nt: TGTGCCAGCATCAGCGGGACGGATAGCAATCAGCCCCAGCATTTT
cdr3_aa: CASISGTDSNQPQHF

clone_size: once
j_call: TRBJ2-7
d_call: .
v_call: TRBV28
cdr3_nt: TGTGCCAGCAGTTGGAGACTCAGCTCCTACGAGCAGTACTTC
cdr3_aa: CASSWRLSSYEQYF

clone_size: .
j_call: TRBJ2-1
d_call: .
v_call: TRBV28
cdr3_nt: TGTGCCAGCAGTACTACAGGGTCCGGCTACAATGAGCAGTTCTTC
cdr3_aa: CASSTTGSGYNEQFF

clone_size: .
j_call: TRBJ2-1
d_call: .
v_call: TRBV27
cdr3_nt: TGTGCCAGCAGTTTATCTCGTCTTGCCTACAATGAGCAGTTCTTC
cdr3_aa: CASSLSRLAYNEQFF

clone_size: once
j_call: TRBJ1-2
d_call: .
v_call: TRBV19
cdr3_nt: TGTGCCAGTAGTCGAGAGGTCTATGGCTACACCTTC
cdr3_aa: CASSREVYGYTF

clone_size: .
j_call: TRBJ1-1
d_call: .
v_call: TRBV5-5
cdr3_nt: TGTGCCAGCAGCTTTGGGGGGGCCAACACTGAAGCTTTCTTT
cdr3_aa: CASSFGGANTEAFF

clone_size: once
j_call: TRBJ2-5
d_call: TRBD2
v_call: TRBV7-8
cdr3_nt: TGTGCCAGCAGCTTAGTAAGGGCAGCGGGGGAGGAGACCCAGTACTTC
cdr3_aa: CASSLVRAAGEETQYF

clone_size: .
j_call: TRBJ2-5
d_call: TRBD1
v_call: TRBV5-1
cdr3_nt: TGCGCCAGCAGCTTGGCCGGACAGGTGACCCAAGAGACCCAGTACTTC
cdr3_aa: CASSLAGQVTQETQYF

clone_size: .
j_call: TRBJ2-7
d_call: TRBD2
v_call: TRBV7-9
cdr3_nt: TGTGCCAGCAGCGCGATTAGGGAGGGAGCCTACGAGCAGTACTTC
cdr3_aa: CASSAIREGAYEQYF

clone_size: .
j_call: TRBJ1-5
d_call: TRBD1
v_call: TRBV19
cdr3_nt: TGTGCCAGTACCCCGCGAGGGGACAGGGGAGGCAATCAGCCCCAGCATTTT
cdr3_aa: CASTPRGDRGGNQPQHF

clone_size: once
j_call: TRBJ1-5
d_call: TRBD1
v_call: TRBV19
cdr3_nt: TGTGCCAGTAAGGACAGGGCGGTGGGTCAGCCCCAGCATTTT
cdr3_aa: CASKDRAVGQPQHF

clone_size: few
j_call: TRBJ2-1
d_call: TRBD1
v_call: TRBV13
cdr3_nt: TGTGCCAGCCGAGACAGGGGCAATGAGCAGTTCTTC
cdr3_aa: CASRDRGNEQFF

clone_size: once
j_call: TRBJ2-3
d_call: .
v_call: TRBV21-1
cdr3_nt: TGTGCCAGCAGCAAAGCCCATATGACAGTCACAGATACGCAGTATTTT
cdr3_aa: CASSKAHMTVTDTQYF

clone_size: .
j_call: TRBJ1-1
d_call: .
v_call: TRBV9
cdr3_nt: TGTGCCAGCAGCGTAGGAGACGCAGGGGTCATGAACACTGAAGCTTTCTTT
cdr3_aa: CASSVGDAGVMNTEAFF

clone_size: .
j_call: TRBJ1-4
d_call: .
v_call: TRBV30
cdr3_nt: TGTGCCTGGAGAGGGGGTAATGAAAAACTGTTTTTT
cdr3_aa: CAWRGGNEKLFF

clone_size: .
j_call: TRBJ1-2
d_call: .
v_call: TRBV2
cdr3_nt: TGTGCCAGCAGTGAATGGGCTACTTTCTATGGCTACACCTTC
cdr3_aa: CASSEWATFYGYTF

clone_size: .
j_call: TRBJ2-7
d_call: .
v_call: TRBV5-1
cdr3_nt: TGCGCCAGCAGCTCGACATACGAGCAGTACTTC
cdr3_aa: CASSSTYEQYF

clone_size: .
j_call: TRBJ2-1
d_call: .
v_call: TRBV5-1
cdr3_nt: TGCGCCAGCAGCTTGGCCGGGCAGGGCGATGAGCAGTTCTTC
cdr3_aa: CASSLAGQGDEQFF

clone_size: .
j_call: TRBJ2-7
d_call: TRBD2
v_call: TRBV5-4
cdr3_nt: TGTGCCAGCAGCCCACCGGGACTAGCGGGGGCGAGCTCCTACGAGCAGTACTTC
cdr3_aa: CASSPPGLAGASSYEQYF

clone_size: .
j_call: TRBJ2-7
d_call: .
v_call: TRBV5-8
cdr3_nt: TGTGCCAGCAGCCGATACTACGAAAAGGTTTACGAGCAGTACTTC
cdr3_aa: CASSRYYEKVYEQYF

clone_size: .
j_call: TRBJ1-1
d_call: TRBD1
v_call: TRBV4-1
cdr3_nt: TGCGCCAGCAGCCGGCAACAGGGGGAAGACACTGAAGCTTTCTTT
cdr3_aa: CASSRQQGEDTEAFF

clone_size: .
j_call: TRBJ1-1
d_call: .
v_call: TRBV27
cdr3_nt: TGTGCCAGCAGTTTAACGAGTACGAACACTGAAGCTTTCTTT
cdr3_aa: CASSLTSTNTEAFF

clone_size: .
j_call: TRBJ1-5
d_call: .
v_call: TRBV19
cdr3_nt: TGTGCCAGTAGTATAGATCCTAACACTCCAGGGCAGCCCCAGCATTTT
cdr3_aa: CASSIDPNTPGQPQHF

clone_size: .
j_call: TRBJ2-7
d_call: TRBD1
v_call: TRBV10-3
cdr3_nt: TGTGCCATCAAGCAGACAGGGGAGGTTAGCGAGCAGTACTTC
cdr3_aa: CAIKQTGEVSEQYF

clone_size: once
j_call: TRBJ1-1
d_call: .
v_call: TRBV28
cdr3_nt: TGTGCCAGCAGTTTCGGAAAGGGGCCCAAAGCTTTCTTT
cdr3_aa: CASSFGKGPKAFF

clone_size: .
j_call: TRBJ2-6
d_call: .
v_call: TRBV5-1
cdr3_nt: TGCGCCAGCAGCTTGGCAGGCAGCTCTGGGGCCAACGTCCTGACTTTC
cdr3_aa: CASSLAGSSGANVLTF

clone_size: once
j_call: TRBJ2-7
d_call: TRBD1
v_call: TRBV28
cdr3_nt: TGTGCCAGCAGTCGGCAGGGGGTCTTAAGGGAGCAGTACTTC
cdr3_aa: CASSRQGVLREQYF

clone_size: .
j_call: TRBJ1-2
d_call: .
v_call: TRBV27
cdr3_nt: TGTGCCAGCAGCTGGGGTGTGGGGAGAATCGGCTACACCTTC
cdr3_aa: CASSWGVGRIGYTF

clone_size: .
j_call: TRBJ1-2
d_call: TRBD1
v_call: TRBV19
cdr3_nt: TGTGCCAGTAGTATAGCACAACAGGGGGCAATGGGAGGCTACACCTTC
cdr3_aa: CASSIAQQGAMGGYTF

clone_size: .
j_call: TRBJ2-5
d_call: .
v_call: TRBV6-1
cdr3_nt: TGTGCCAGCAGTGGTGACCTGAGGGAGACCCAGTACTTC
cdr3_aa: CASSGDLRETQYF

clone_size: .
j_call: TRBJ1-1
d_call: .
v_call: TRBV15
cdr3_nt: TGTGCCACCAGCAGAGATCGAGCGGGGGGGAAGGAGGCTTTCTTT
cdr3_aa: CATSRDRAGGKEAFF

clone_size: .
j_call: TRBJ2-2
d_call: TRBD2
v_call: TRBV7-8
cdr3_nt: TGTGCCAGCAGCTTACTGGCGGGAGCCACCGGGGAGCTGTTTTTT
cdr3_aa: CASSLLAGATGELFF

clone_size: .
j_call: TRBJ2-1
d_call: TRBD2
v_call: TRBV28
cdr3_nt: TGTGCCAGCAGTTGGCGGGGGGGGAGCTCCTACAATGAGCAGTTCTTC
cdr3_aa: CASSWRGGSSYNEQFF

clone_size: .
j_call: TRBJ2-2
d_call: .
v_call: TRBV7-8
cdr3_nt: TGTGCCAGCAGCTTACGTTCAGGGACGAACACCGGGGAGCTGTTTTTT
cdr3_aa: CASSLRSGTNTGELFF

clone_size: few
j_call: TRBJ2-7
d_call: TRBD2
v_call: TRBV19
cdr3_nt: TGTGCCAGTAGTACGGCTGCGGGAGGACCCTACGAGCAGTACTTC
cdr3_aa: CASSTAAGGPYEQYF

clone_size: .
j_call: TRBJ2-7
d_call: TRBD2
v_call: TRBV18
cdr3_nt: TGTGCCAGTCGGGGGGGTTTCGAGCAGTACTTC
cdr3_aa: CASRGGFEQYF

clone_size: .
j_call: TRBJ2-1
d_call: .
v_call: TRBV2
cdr3_nt: TGTGCCAGCAGCCCCGAGGGCTACAATGAGCAGTTCTTC
cdr3_aa: CASSPEGYNEQFF

clone_size: .
j_call: TRBJ2-5
d_call: .
v_call: TRBV27
cdr3_nt: TGTGCCAGCAGTCCCAAGACTAGGGAGGTTATCGGGACCCAGTACTTC
cdr3_aa: CASSPKTREVIGTQYF

clone_size: .
j_call: TRBJ2-7
d_call: .
v_call: TRBV13
cdr3_nt: TGTGCCAGCAGACTGACCGGGACAAAGTACGAGCAGTACTTC
cdr3_aa: CASRLTGTKYEQYF

clone_size: .
j_call: TRBJ2-3
d_call: .
v_call: TRBV6-5
cdr3_nt: TGTGCCAGCAGCCGGACTAGGGGGAGCACAGATACGCAGTATTTT
cdr3_aa: CASSRTRGSTDTQYF

clone_size: .
j_call: TRBJ1-1
d_call: .
v_call: TRBV7-9
cdr3_nt: TGTGCCAGCAGCTTAGCGCTAAGCACCTACACTGAAGCTTTCTTT
cdr3_aa: CASSLALSTYTEAFF

clone_size: .
j_call: TRBJ2-7
d_call: .
v_call: TRBV7-9
cdr3_nt: TGTGCCAGCAGCTTAGGGGACATTCCCCACGAGCAGTACTTC
cdr3_aa: CASSLGDIPHEQYF

clone_size: .
j_call: TRBJ2-5
d_call: .
v_call: TRBV28
cdr3_nt: TGTGCCAGCAGCCCACTCCCGAGACTCCAAGAGACCCAGTACTTC
cdr3_aa: CASSPLPRLQETQYF